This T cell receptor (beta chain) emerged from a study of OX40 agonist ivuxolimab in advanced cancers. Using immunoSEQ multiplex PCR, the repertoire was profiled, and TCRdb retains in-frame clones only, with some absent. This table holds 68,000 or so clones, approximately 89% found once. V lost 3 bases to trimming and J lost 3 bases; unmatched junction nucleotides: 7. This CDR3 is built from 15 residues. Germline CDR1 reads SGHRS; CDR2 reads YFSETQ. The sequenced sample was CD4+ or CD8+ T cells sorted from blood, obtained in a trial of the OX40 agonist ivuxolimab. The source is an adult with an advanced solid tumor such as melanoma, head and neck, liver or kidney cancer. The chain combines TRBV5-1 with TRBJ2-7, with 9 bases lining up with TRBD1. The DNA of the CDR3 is TGCGCCAGCAGCTCGGGGGGACAGGGAAACTACGAGCAGTACTTC. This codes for CASSSGGQGNYEQYF.